What follows are 14 T cell receptor beta chains derived from one specimen sequenced in a study of blood T cells in healthy people across ages. With a J-beta primer mix and a sample-barcoded 5' primer, a second PCR ran about 7 to 12 cycles. TCRdb re-analysed the 5' RACE reads in MiXCR, keeping a single row per CDR3 protein. Of 700,000 to 850,000 distinct CDR3 sequences in the sample, roughly 40% were seen once. Sequencing was done on a sample of blood. These receptors were collected from a man between 18 and 35 years old in good health.

This clonotype was recorded a few times. V is TRBV6-2 or TRBV6-3 and J is TRBJ2-3; weak D call: TRBD1 (6 bases). Deletions cut 7 bases from V and 5 bases from J, with 16 bases between. The CDR3 has 14 residues. CDR1 and CDR2 from the germline V gene are MNHEY and SVGEGT. The CDR3 DNA sequence: TGTGCCAGCACCCGACAGGCCGAGGGAGATACGCAGTATTTT. Protein product: CASTRQAEGDTQYF.

The gene calls are TRBV30 and TRBJ1-5; TRBD1 is a possible D gene (5 bases). There are 12 residues in the CDR3. Germline CDR1 GTSNPN, CDR2 SVGIG (reference sequence). V lost 3 bases, J lost 4 bases, and 7 bases lay in between. CDR3 nucleotide sequence: TGTGCCTGGAGCGGGGCGAATCAGCCCCAGCATTTT. Translated: CAWSGANQPQHF.

V and J are TRBV6-5 and TRBJ2-5; 8 positions match TRBD1. CDR1 and CDR2 from the germline V gene are MNHEY and SVGAGI. This CDR3 contains 15 residues. The trim removed 2 bases at V and 11 bases at J, leaving 13 bases unmatched. The CDR3 DNA reads as TGTGCCAGCAGTTACCAGGACAGGGATGGCAATGAGCAGTACTTC. Translation: CASSYQDRDGNEQYF.

V gene TRBV27 combines with J gene TRBJ2-1; TRBD2 agrees at 7 bases. Germline lookup yields CDR1 MNHEY and CDR2 SMNVEV (reference sequence). V shed 6 bases and J 3 bases; nucleotides not matched to a gene: 8. The CDR3 consists of 15 residues. CDR3 nucleotides: TGTGCCAGCAGGGGCCCGCGGGGGAACTACAATGAGCAGTTCTTC. Its translation is CASRGPRGNYNEQFF.

This clonotype was seen at least ten times. This chain links TRBV12-3 or TRBV12-4 with TRBJ2-1, with 7 bases lining up with TRBD1. V dropped 5 bases and J dropped 7; count of bases not matched to a gene: 8. The CDR3 sequence is 14 residues long. The CDR3 region has the DNA TGTGCCAGCAGTCCCCTGACAGGGTGGAATGAGCAGTTCTTC. Residues: CASSPLTGWNEQFF.

This chain's CDR3 is CSAEVWSKNIQYF. For the CDR3, the DNA is TGCAGTGCTGAGGTCTGGTCCAAAAACATTCAGTACTTC. The chain carries TRBV20-1 and TRBJ2-4, with D hard to call. Trimming shortened V by 5 bases and J by 2 bases, and 10 bases separated the two germline ends. Germline V gene data show CDR1 as DFQATT and CDR2 as SNEGSKA (reference sequence). The CDR3 consists of 13 residues.

On this clonotype itself: A much larger clonotype is one base distant, so this may be a read error. This rearrangement joins TRBV10-3 to TRBJ2-7; possible D gene TRBD1, 5 bases. With 10 bases removed from V and 0 bases from J, the gap between germline ends came to 13 bases. This CDR3 region has 13 residues. CDR1 and CDR2 (germline): ENHRY, SYGVKD. The CDR3 DNA sequence: TGTGCCAGTCACAGTGACAGCTCCTACGAGCAGTACTTC. This sequence encodes CASHSDSSYEQYF.

This clonotype was observed at least ten times. The chain uses TRBV7-9 and TRBJ1-1; 9 positions agree with TRBD1. The V gene end was trimmed by 4 bases and the J gene end by 0 bases; junction bases not matched to a gene: 0. CDR3 size: 14 residues. Germline V gene sequence: CDR1 SEHNR, CDR2 FQNEAQ (reference sequence). The CDR3 region is CASSWDRVNTEAFF. The CDR3 region has the DNA TGTGCCAGCAGCTGGGACAGGGTGAACACTGAAGCTTTCTTT.

This clonotype was counted at least ten times. The chain carries TRBV12-3 or TRBV12-4 and TRBJ2-1; D is undetermined. The V gene lost 1 base and the J gene lost 8 bases, with 12 bases spanning the gap. The CDR3 spans 14 residues. The CDR3 DNA sequence: TGTGCCAGCAGTTTAGGGCAAAGCTCGGATGAGCAGTTCTTC. Translating it yields CASSLGQSSDEQFF.

The chain carries TRBV12-3 or TRBV12-4 and TRBJ1-1; the D is unclear. The ends were cut back, 8 bases at V and 1 base at J, with 11 bases in the middle. The CDR3 covers 13 residues. This chain's CDR3 is CASGRAGNTEAFF. The DNA for the CDR3 is TGTGCCAGCGGTCGGGCAGGGAACACTGAAGCTTTCTTT.

CDR3 in amino acids: CASSVGMGRAGVGSYNEQFF. The CDR3 DNA reads as TGTGCCAGCAGCGTAGGAATGGGACGAGCGGGAGTCGGGTCCTACAATGAGCAGTTCTTC. The chain carries TRBV9 and TRBJ2-1; 8 bases fit TRBD2. The CDR3 has 20 amino acids. V trimming: 0 bases; J trimming: 1 base; junction bases outside the gene matches: 15. Germline V lookup: CDR1 SGDLS, CDR2 YYNGEE.

The chain joins TRBV7-2 to TRBJ2-1, with D possibly matching TRBD2 (7 bases). Between the trimmed V and J ends, which lost 2 bases and 8 bases, there was a span of 13 bases. Germline V gene lookup returns CDR1 SGHTA and CDR2 FQGNSA. The CDR3 spans 14 residues. CDR3 sequence: CASSLRGARDEQFF. The CDR3 DNA reads TGTGCCAGCAGCTTACGGGGGGCGAGAGATGAGCAGTTCTTC.

The CDR3 region has the DNA TGTGCCAGCAGCCAAGATGAAGGACCCTGGGGCTATGGCTACACCTTC. This gives the protein CASSQDEGPWGYGYTF. The V and J genes are TRBV3-1 and TRBJ1-2; D is undetermined. The V gene's germline CDR1 is LGHDT and CDR2 YNNKEL (reference sequence). The V gene lost 0 bases and the J gene lost 4 bases, with 15 bases spanning the gap. There are 16 residues in the CDR3.

The chain employs TRBV2 and TRBJ1-1, with D possibly being TRBD1 (6 bases). This CDR3 has 12 amino acids. Trimming pared 6 bases from V and 6 bases from J, leaving 11 bases between. The V gene's germline CDR1 is SNHLY and CDR2 FYNNEI. In DNA, the CDR3 is TGTGCCAGCAGAGACCAGGGGTCTGAAGCTTTCTTT. It codes for CASRDQGSEAFF.